This TCR beta chain was recorded in a study of CD8 T cells in ankylosing spondylitis. This clonotype was detected a few times. Its antigen is unknown. Overall study findings and caveats: Blood from ankylosing spondylitis patients appeared to carry a characteristic roughly 8-variant TCR beta motif.

Each CDR3 protein is one row after TCRdb ran MiXCR on the 5' RACE reads. The sample yields about 500,000 distinct CDR3 sequences, 10% to 15% seen once. Input material: blood, either unsorted or a sorted T cell fraction (not recorded which). This sequence originates from a male donor with ankylosing spondylitis.

The DNA of the CDR3 is TGTGCCAGCAGTGATCCCGGGACACTTCCCACCTACGAGCAGTACGTC. Its translation: CASSDPGTLPTYEQYV. The chain is built from TRBV6-1 and TRBJ2-7, with a weak D call TRBD1 (6 bases). The CDR3 extends over 16 amino acids. V was shortened by 3 bases and J by 2 bases, with 17 bases between the two germline ends. Germline V CDR1 and CDR2: MNHNS, SASEGT.